This T cell receptor (beta chain) is drawn from a study of T cells in Graves' hyperthyroidism and ophthalmopathy. RNA transcripts provided the source from which TCR beta CDR3 regions were amplified. The primer set for the first-round RT-PCR of the TCR CDR3 was HTBI. Via MiXCR, TCRdb re-called the multiplex PCR reads, giving one row per CDR3 protein. There are roughly 250,000 distinct CDR3 sequences in the sample; about 15% occur only once, and about an eighth lies in the top ten. CDR3 length: 13 amino acids. V dropped 2 bases and J dropped 5 bases, with 10 bases sitting between them. CDR1 and CDR2 (germline): GTSNPN, SVGIG (reference sequence). Many counts were recorded for this clonotype.

Sequenced material: blood. V gene TRBV30 combines with J gene TRBJ1-5; D ambiguous. The receptor was isolated from a middle-aged woman with Graves' hyperthyroidism that later progressed to Graves' ophthalmopathy. DNA of the CDR3: TGTGCCTGGAGTCGGACGAAAGATCAGCCCCAGCATTTT. It is translated as CAWSRTKDQPQHF.